One and the same sample provided the 12 T cell receptor beta chains below, sequenced in a study of T cell clonotyping in hematopoietic cell transplantation. The time point denotes: recipient sample about 28 days before transplant, after cytoreduction. Assay: immunoSEQ multiplex PCR; the TCRdb copy retains only in-frame clones and omits some. The data hold 25,000 to 35,000 clones, with about 70% observed a single time. Material: peripheral blood mononuclear cells, obtained before stem cell transplant. The receptor set was obtained from a man in his fifties with myelodysplastic syndrome. Some clones in this sample may be carry-over from other donors' samples.

The chain employs TRBV29-1 and TRBJ2-3; tentative D call: TRBD1 (6 bases). Germline CDR1 SQVTM, CDR2 ANQGSEA. Trimming took off 6 bases at V and 0 bases at J, with 22 bases between the two ends. The CDR3 has 17 amino acids. CDR3 sequence: CSVSGHQSSGSTDTQYF. Here the CDR3 DNA reads TGCAGCGTCTCGGGACACCAAAGCTCGGGTAGCACAGATACGCAGTATTTT.

The chain has TRBV29-1 and TRBJ2-1, with 9 bases matching TRBD1. V shed 6 bases, J shed 3 bases, and the junction held 6 bases outside the gene matches. CDR3 size: 14 residues. Germline V lookup: CDR1 SQVTM, CDR2 ANQGSEA. CDR3 nucleotide sequence: TGCAGCGTGTCTCGGACAGGGGTCTACAATGAGCAGTTCTTC. Translating gives CSVSRTGVYNEQFF.

This clone came up once. This sequence joins TRBV7-8 and TRBJ2-7, with 7 positions matching TRBD2. This CDR3 is 18 amino acids long. CDR1 SGHVS and CDR2 FQNEAQ come from the germline V gene. V was pared by 5 bases and J by 2 bases, with 18 bases of the junction left unmatched. The DNA of the CDR3 is TGTGCCAGCAGCCCAGAATTGGGGCGGCTAGCGGAAACCTACGAGCAGTACTTC. Translation: CASSPELGRLAETYEQYF.

This clone was recorded a few times. The chain links TRBV29-1 to TRBJ2-7; TRBD1 agrees at 9 bases. The ends lost 3 bases at V and 8 bases at J; junction bases unmatched: 5. Germline assignment: CDR1 SQVTM and CDR2 ANQGSEA. This CDR3 contains 12 residues. The CDR3 DNA follows: TGCAGCGTTGAGGGACAGGGCAAGAAGCAGTACTTC. Its protein product is CSVEGQGKKQYF.

V gene TRBV28 combines with J gene TRBJ2-3, with unresolved D. The CDR3 runs to 13 residues. Trimming pared 6 bases from V and 3 bases from J, leaving 10 bases between. Germline V gives CDR1 MDHEN, CDR2 SYDVKM. In DNA form, the CDR3 reads TGTGCCAGCAGCCCCCTGCGTACAGATACGCAGTATTTT. As protein: CASSPLRTDTQYF. The whole variable domain, remainder taken from reference TRBV28 and TRBJ2-3, is DVKVTQSSRYLVKRTGEKVFLECVQDMDHENMFWYRQDPGLGLRLIYFSYDVKMKEKGDIPEGYSVSREKKERFSLILESASTNQTSMYLCASSPLRTDTQYFGPGTRLTVL.

This chain uses TRBV7-9 with TRBJ2-3; D not certain. This CDR3 is built from 14 residues. Germline loops: CDR1 SEHNR, CDR2 FQNEAQ (reference sequence). Trimming pared 5 bases from V and 2 bases from J, leaving 11 bases between. The CDR3 here is CASSERINTDTQYF. CDR3 coding DNA: TGTGCCAGCAGCGAAAGGATAAACACAGATACGCAGTATTTT.

V is TRBV20-1 and J is TRBJ1-2; no firm D call. V was pared by 3 bases and J by 8 bases, with 10 bases between. The CDR3 is made up of 11 amino acids. The germline CDR1 and CDR2 sequences are DFQATT and SNEGSKA (reference sequence). The CDR3 DNA sequence: TGCAGTGCTAGGGGCCTCCACGGCTACACCTTC. Translated: CSARGLHGYTF.

J is TRBJ2-1 and V is TRBV25-1; 12 bases agree with TRBD2. The V gene's germline CDR1 is MGHDK and CDR2 SYGVNS. V shed 5 bases and J 7 bases; nucleotides not matched to a gene: 6. The CDR3 runs 15 residues. CDR3 in DNA: TGTGCCAGCAGTAGACTAGCGGGAGCGGGTAATGAGCAGTTCTTC. This translates into CASSRLAGAGNEQFF.

The CDR3 sequence: CASTGEAKNSPLHF. The CDR3 DNA reads as TGTGCCAGCACAGGGGAGGCGAAAAATTCACCCCTCCACTTT. The chain couples TRBV25-1 to TRBJ1-6; D may be TRBD1 (6 bases). Per the germline V gene, CDR1 is MGHDK and CDR2 is SYGVNS. Trimming shortened V by 7 bases and J by 7 bases, and 14 bases separated the two germline ends. The CDR3 spans 14 residues. Drawing the rest from reference TRBV25-1 and TRBJ1-6, the complete variable domain is EADIYQTPRYLVIGTGKKITLECSQTMGHDKMYWYQQDPGMELHLIHYSYGVNSTEKGDLSSESTVSRIRTEHFPLTLESARPSHTSQYLCASTGEAKNSPLHFGNGTRLTVT.

V gene TRBV5-6 combines with J gene TRBJ2-2, with D possibly TRBD1 on 6 matching bases. Trimming pared 0 bases from V and 5 bases from J, leaving 11 bases between. Per the germline V gene, CDR1 is SGHDT and CDR2 is YYEEEE. This CDR3 region has 15 residues. Here the CDR3 reads CASSLEQGETGELFF. As DNA, the CDR3 is TGTGCCAGCAGCTTGGAACAGGGAGAGACCGGGGAGCTGTTTTTT.

In its sample, this clone was seen a few times. The chain couples TRBV19 to TRBJ2-7; D gene uncertain. V was shortened by 6 bases and J by 0 bases, with 3 bases between the two germline ends. The V gene's germline CDR1 is LNHDA and CDR2 SQIVND (reference sequence). This CDR3 has 11 amino acids. This CDR3 is CASRTSYEQYF. Here the CDR3 DNA reads TGTGCCAGTAGGACCTCCTACGAGCAGTACTTC.

The rearrangement uses TRBV2 and TRBJ2-5; no firm D call. The CDR3 extends over 11 amino acids. Trimming pared 5 bases from V and 3 bases from J, leaving 4 bases between. CDR1 is SNHLY, CDR2 FYNNEI, per germline. The CDR3: CASSLKETQYF. DNA of the CDR3: TGTGCCAGCAGTCTTAAAGAGACCCAGTACTTC.